This T cell receptor beta chain was sequenced in a study of blood T cell repertoires in COVID-19. Patients in Seattle were enrolled during active infection, then followed longitudinally. Trimming at V came to 6 bases and at J to 6 bases, leaving 10 bases not matched to a gene. The CDR3 has 14 residues. CDR1 is MNHEY, CDR2 SMNVEV, per germline (reference sequence). In the authors' workflow: How many nucleated cells were present was estimated from reference gene primer amplification. Assay used: immunoSEQ multiplex PCR; TCRdb lists only in-frame clones, some missing. V, J and clone size derive from that table, while D and trimming were established from the DNA sequence. Seen here are some 180,000 clones, roughly 88% observed once, and the top ten hold over 6.5%.

Material: peripheral blood. The chain uses TRBV27 and TRBJ2-7; 8 bases match TRBD1. This TCR was sampled from a woman aged 40 to 50 with COVID-19, enrolled during active disease. This CDR3 reads CASRGPGQAGEQYF. In DNA form, the CDR3 reads TGTGCCAGCAGGGGACCGGGACAGGCGGGCGAGCAGTACTTC.